The rows below give T cell receptor beta chains drawn from one sample of a study of blood T cell repertoires in COVID-19. Using immunoSEQ multiplex PCR, the repertoire was profiled, and TCRdb retains in-frame clones only, with some absent. The sample contains about 250,000 clones, around 89% of which appear only once. What was sequenced was PBMCs or T cells enriched from blood (not recorded which). These receptors were obtained from a woman in her forties or fifties who had recovered from COVID-19. Both conserved end residues are part of each CDR3. The order of the fields is CDR3 DNA, CDR3 protein, V gene, J gene, D gene, CDR3 length, clone size. D genes are given only for firm matches. Clone sizes are given selectively: once, few, many, or a class where the clone is expanded.

CDR3nt: TGTGCCAGCAGCCCATATCTAGCGGGAGATTGGGAGACCCAGTACTTC; CDR3aa: CASSPYLAGDWETQYF; v_gene: TRBV9; j_gene: TRBJ2-5; d_gene: TRBD2; len: 16; abundance: NA
CDR3nt: TGCAGTGCTAGTCGTCTAGCGGGAGGGAACTACGAGCAGTACTTC; CDR3aa: CSASRLAGGNYEQYF; v_gene: TRBV20-1; j_gene: TRBJ2-7; d_gene: TRBD2; len: 15; abundance: few
CDR3nt: TGTGCCAGCAGTTTTAGGGGCAATGAGCAGTTCTTC; CDR3aa: CASSFRGNEQFF; v_gene: TRBV28; j_gene: TRBJ2-1; d_gene: NA; len: 12; abundance: NA
CDR3nt: TGCGCCAGCAGAGGAGGCGGGAGGTACAACGAGCAGTACTTC; CDR3aa: CASRGGGRYNEQYF; v_gene: TRBV10-2; j_gene: TRBJ2-7; d_gene: TRBD2; len: 14; abundance: NA
CDR3nt: TGTGCCAGCACCCCTGGAGATTCCTATAATTCACCCCTCCACTTT; CDR3aa: CASTPGDSYNSPLHF; v_gene: TRBV28; j_gene: TRBJ1-6; d_gene: NA; len: 15; abundance: NA
CDR3nt: TGCGCCAGCAGCCATCAGGTGTCGGTCAACTACGAGCAGTACTTC; CDR3aa: CASSHQVSVNYEQYF; v_gene: TRBV5-1; j_gene: TRBJ2-7; d_gene: NA; len: 15; abundance: NA
CDR3nt: TGTGCTAGCAGCTATTTAGGAGGAGTGGGAGAGACCCAGTACTTC; CDR3aa: CASSYLGGVGETQYF; v_gene: TRBV7-7; j_gene: TRBJ2-5; d_gene: NA; len: 15; abundance: NA
CDR3nt: TGTGCCAGCAGCACCCAACAGGGGGCGGCTAAGCATTTT; CDR3aa: CASSTQQGAAKHF; v_gene: TRBV7-2; j_gene: TRBJ1-5; d_gene: TRBD1; len: 13; abundance: NA
CDR3nt: TGTGCCAGCAGTTCCAGGGGGAGCGGTTACAATGAGCAGTTCTTC; CDR3aa: CASSSRGSGYNEQFF; v_gene: TRBV28; j_gene: TRBJ2-1; d_gene: TRBD1; len: 15; abundance: NA
CDR3nt: TGCGCCAGCAGCGGGAAGGACAGGAACTATGGCTACACCTTC; CDR3aa: CASSGKDRNYGYTF; v_gene: TRBV4-1; j_gene: TRBJ1-2; d_gene: TRBD1; len: 14; abundance: NA
CDR3nt: TGTGCCAGCAGTGTGTCGAGGGCCATAAATAATTCACCCCTCCACTTT; CDR3aa: CASSVSRAINNSPLHF; v_gene: TRBV6-1; j_gene: TRBJ1-6; d_gene: NA; len: 16; abundance: NA
CDR3nt: TGTGCCAGCAGCCGCCCAGGGGGCGCGGCCAACGTCCTGACTTTC; CDR3aa: CASSRPGGAANVLTF; v_gene: TRBV7-3; j_gene: TRBJ2-6; d_gene: TRBD1; len: 15; abundance: NA
CDR3nt: TGTGCCAGCAGTTCCCGCGGCGGGAGCCGCTACGAGCAGTACTTC; CDR3aa: CASSSRGGSRYEQYF; v_gene: TRBV28; j_gene: TRBJ2-7; d_gene: TRBD2; len: 15; abundance: NA
CDR3nt: TGCGCCAGCAGGCCAGTAGCGGGATCCTACAATGAGCAGTTCTTC; CDR3aa: CASRPVAGSYNEQFF; v_gene: TRBV5-1; j_gene: TRBJ2-1; d_gene: TRBD2; len: 15; abundance: NA
CDR3nt: TGTGCCAGCAGCGACGGCCTCTCGTGGCTAGCGGGCTCAGATACGCAGTATTTT; CDR3aa: CASSDGLSWLAGSDTQYF; v_gene: TRBV14; j_gene: TRBJ2-3; d_gene: TRBD2; len: 18; abundance: NA
CDR3nt: TGTGCCAGCAGCCTTCAAGGACAGGGTAATTCACCCCTCCACTTT; CDR3aa: CASSLQGQGNSPLHF; v_gene: TRBV6-4; j_gene: TRBJ1-6; d_gene: TRBD1; len: 15; abundance: NA
CDR3nt: TGTGCCAGCAGCCAGAACAGGGATCCCACCGGGGAGCTGTTTTTT; CDR3aa: CASSQNRDPTGELFF; v_gene: TRBV7-2; j_gene: TRBJ2-2; d_gene: NA; len: 15; abundance: NA
CDR3nt: TGTGCCAGTAGGAGCGGGACTAGCGGGAGATGGGACGAGCAGTACTTC; CDR3aa: CASRSGTSGRWDEQYF; v_gene: TRBV19; j_gene: TRBJ2-7; d_gene: TRBD2; len: 16; abundance: NA
CDR3nt: TGCAGCGTTGGTGGACAGCAGAATTACGAGCAGTACTTC; CDR3aa: CSVGGQQNYEQYF; v_gene: TRBV29-1; j_gene: TRBJ2-7; d_gene: NA; len: 13; abundance: NA
CDR3nt: TGTGCCAGCAGCCCACTGGGGGCGAACCCCTACGAGCAGTACTTC; CDR3aa: CASSPLGANPYEQYF; v_gene: TRBV13; j_gene: TRBJ2-7; d_gene: NA; len: 15; abundance: NA
CDR3nt: TGCAGCTACCGTAGCGGAGTGAGCTCCTACAATGAGCAGTTCTTC; CDR3aa: CSYRSGVSSYNEQFF; v_gene: TRBV29-1; j_gene: TRBJ2-1; d_gene: NA; len: 15; abundance: NA
CDR3nt: TGTGCCAGCAGACAGGACAGGCCAACTAATGAAAAACTGTTTTTT; CDR3aa: CASRQDRPTNEKLFF; v_gene: TRBV28; j_gene: TRBJ1-4; d_gene: TRBD1; len: 15; abundance: NA
CDR3nt: TGTGCCAGCAGCCGGACACCCTACGAGCAGTACTTC; CDR3aa: CASSRTPYEQYF; v_gene: TRBV12-3/TRBV12-4; j_gene: TRBJ2-7; d_gene: NA; len: 12; abundance: once
CDR3nt: TGTGCCAGCAGTTTAGGGCTAGCGGGAGGGGGAGCTCCATATACGCAGTATTTT; CDR3aa: CASSLGLAGGGAPYTQYF; v_gene: TRBV27; j_gene: TRBJ2-3; d_gene: TRBD2; len: 18; abundance: NA
CDR3nt: TGTGCCAGCATGGAAGACAGGGCGAGCAATCAGCCCCAGCATTTT; CDR3aa: CASMEDRASNQPQHF; v_gene: TRBV6-5; j_gene: TRBJ1-5; d_gene: TRBD1; len: 15; abundance: NA
CDR3nt: TGTGCCAGCAGCCCGGACACCTATAATTCACCCCTCCACTTT; CDR3aa: CASSPDTYNSPLHF; v_gene: TRBV11-2; j_gene: TRBJ1-6; d_gene: NA; len: 14; abundance: NA
CDR3nt: TGTGCCAGCAGCTTAGGGCCGCGGGGGACCGGGGAGCTGTTTTTT; CDR3aa: CASSLGPRGTGELFF; v_gene: TRBV7-2; j_gene: TRBJ2-2; d_gene: TRBD2; len: 15; abundance: once
CDR3nt: TGTGCCAGCAGCTTTGGGGCCAGCAATGAGCAGTTCTTC; CDR3aa: CASSFGASNEQFF; v_gene: TRBV7-2; j_gene: TRBJ2-1; d_gene: NA; len: 13; abundance: NA
CDR3nt: TGTGCCAGCAGCTTCACAGGTTATGGCTACACCTTC; CDR3aa: CASSFTGYGYTF; v_gene: TRBV7-9; j_gene: TRBJ1-2; d_gene: NA; len: 12; abundance: NA
CDR3nt: TGCAGCGTTGAAGATCGCGGGGGTAGCACAGATACGCAGTATTTT; CDR3aa: CSVEDRGGSTDTQYF; v_gene: TRBV29-1; j_gene: TRBJ2-3; d_gene: TRBD2; len: 15; abundance: once
CDR3nt: TGCGCCAGCAGCCAAGACACGAGCTGGACCGGGGAGCTGTTTTTT; CDR3aa: CASSQDTSWTGELFF; v_gene: TRBV4-1; j_gene: TRBJ2-2; d_gene: NA; len: 15; abundance: NA
CDR3nt: TGTGCCAGCAGCCCGGGACACCAGACGACTTACACAGATACGCAGTATTTT; CDR3aa: CASSPGHQTTYTDTQYF; v_gene: TRBV4-2; j_gene: TRBJ2-3; d_gene: NA; len: 17; abundance: NA
CDR3nt: TGCAGCGTCTTTGGGGACAGTGATGAGCAGTTCTTC; CDR3aa: CSVFGDSDEQFF; v_gene: TRBV29-1; j_gene: TRBJ2-1; d_gene: TRBD1; len: 12; abundance: NA
CDR3nt: TGTGCCAGCAGCCAATTGGACAGGGGCCAGACCCAGTACTTC; CDR3aa: CASSQLDRGQTQYF; v_gene: TRBV16; j_gene: TRBJ2-5; d_gene: TRBD1; len: 14; abundance: NA
CDR3nt: TGTGCCAGCAGCGTAGGGGCAGGGGAAGGCTACACCTTC; CDR3aa: CASSVGAGEGYTF; v_gene: TRBV9; j_gene: TRBJ1-2; d_gene: NA; len: 13; abundance: NA
CDR3nt: TGTGCCAGCAGCCCATTTGACAGGAACAATGAGCAGTTCTTC; CDR3aa: CASSPFDRNNEQFF; v_gene: TRBV16; j_gene: TRBJ2-1; d_gene: NA; len: 14; abundance: NA
CDR3nt: TGTGCCAGCAGCTTAGGGCGCAGGGGGAACTCACCCCTCCACTTT; CDR3aa: CASSLGRRGNSPLHF; v_gene: TRBV11-2; j_gene: TRBJ1-6; d_gene: TRBD1; len: 15; abundance: NA
CDR3nt: TGCGCCAGCAGCTTAGGTGGACAGGGCAACTATGGCTACACCTTC; CDR3aa: CASSLGGQGNYGYTF; v_gene: TRBV5-1; j_gene: TRBJ1-2; d_gene: TRBD1; len: 15; abundance: NA
CDR3nt: TGTGCCAGCAGCCGGGGGGGCCAGACGGCCTACGAGCAGTACTTC; CDR3aa: CASSRGGQTAYEQYF; v_gene: TRBV5-4; j_gene: TRBJ2-7; d_gene: TRBD2; len: 15; abundance: NA
CDR3nt: TGTGCCAGCGCGGCTTCAGGGAACAACTATGGCTACACCTTC; CDR3aa: CASAASGNNYGYTF; v_gene: TRBV9; j_gene: TRBJ1-2; d_gene: NA; len: 14; abundance: NA
CDR3nt: TGTGCCAGCTCACCCTCCCCCAGGCAAGCCTACGAGCAGTACTTC; CDR3aa: CASSPSPRQAYEQYF; v_gene: TRBV18; j_gene: TRBJ2-7; d_gene: NA; len: 15; abundance: NA
CDR3nt: TGTGCCACCAGCAGAGATAGGCGGGAGCACGAGGAGCAGTTCTTC; CDR3aa: CATSRDRREHEEQFF; v_gene: TRBV15; j_gene: TRBJ2-1; d_gene: TRBD2; len: 15; abundance: NA
CDR3nt: TGTGCCAGCAGCTTGGTGTTCGAGGCCGAGCAGTACTTC; CDR3aa: CASSLVFEAEQYF; v_gene: TRBV5-4; j_gene: TRBJ2-7; d_gene: NA; len: 13; abundance: NA
CDR3nt: TGTGCCAGCGGGACAGGCGAGCAGTACTTC; CDR3aa: CASGTGEQYF; v_gene: TRBV25-1; j_gene: TRBJ2-7; d_gene: TRBD1; len: 10; abundance: NA
CDR3nt: TGTGCCAGCAGTGAAAAAGGACTAGCAGGCGAGACCCAGTACTTC; CDR3aa: CASSEKGLAGETQYF; v_gene: TRBV2; j_gene: TRBJ2-5; d_gene: TRBD2; len: 15; abundance: NA
CDR3nt: TGTGCCAGCAGCTACTCAGGGGTCACTGAAGCTTTCTTT; CDR3aa: CASSYSGVTEAFF; v_gene: TRBV6-2/TRBV6-3; j_gene: TRBJ1-1; d_gene: NA; len: 13; abundance: NA
CDR3nt: TGTGCCAGTATCTGGAGGGCTAGCGGGAGGCAAGAGCAGTTCTTC; CDR3aa: CASIWRASGRQEQFF; v_gene: TRBV6-5; j_gene: TRBJ2-1; d_gene: TRBD2; len: 15; abundance: NA
CDR3nt: TGTGCCAGCAGCTTATATCTGCGGGAAGGAGATACGCAGTATTTT; CDR3aa: CASSLYLREGDTQYF; v_gene: TRBV7-9; j_gene: TRBJ2-3; d_gene: NA; len: 15; abundance: NA
CDR3nt: TGTGCCACCAGTGTTCCTTCCGGGACAGCGAACACCGGGGAGCTGTTTTTT; CDR3aa: CATSVPSGTANTGELFF; v_gene: TRBV24-1; j_gene: TRBJ2-2; d_gene: TRBD1; len: 17; abundance: NA
CDR3nt: TGTGCCAGCAGTGAGTGGGGAGCGAACACCGGGGAGCTGTTTTTT; CDR3aa: CASSEWGANTGELFF; v_gene: TRBV2; j_gene: TRBJ2-2; d_gene: NA; len: 15; abundance: NA
CDR3nt: TGTGCCAGTAGTGTCGCTAGCGGAGCGAACTTGGGGGAGCTGTTTTTT; CDR3aa: CASSVASGANLGELFF; v_gene: TRBV19; j_gene: TRBJ2-2; d_gene: TRBD2; len: 16; abundance: NA
CDR3nt: TGTGCCACCAGCAGAGTCGTCCGCGGGACAGGGTATAGCTCTGGGGCCAACGTCCTGACTTTC; CDR3aa: CATSRVVRGTGYSSGANVLTF; v_gene: TRBV15; j_gene: TRBJ2-6; d_gene: TRBD1; len: 21; abundance: NA
CDR3nt: TGTGCCAGCAGTTTGCTGACTAGCGGGAGGGCCAGAGATACGCAGTATTTT; CDR3aa: CASSLLTSGRARDTQYF; v_gene: TRBV28; j_gene: TRBJ2-3; d_gene: TRBD2; len: 17; abundance: NA